There are a few counts of the clone carrying this TCR beta chain. The target antigen is unknown. One end of the junction varies from germline; a read error may be responsible. These data are taken from a study of blood T cells in healthy people across ages. Study outcomes and limitations: Correlation between TCR beta diversity and naive T cell percentage was strong.

Next came a second PCR, run for roughly 7 to 12 cycles, which used a sample-barcoded 5' primer along with a J-beta primer mix. TCRdb called the 5' RACE reads again in MiXCR, with one record for every CDR3 protein. The sample carries approximately 900,000 distinct CDR3 sequences, about 27% recorded once. The germline gives CDR1 LGHNA, CDR2 YSLEER. CDR3 length equals 16 residues. This sample was shared with a second study, whose subject was T cells of mothers and their children.

Sequencing was done on a sample of blood. The clonotype originates from a woman in her 40s in good health. The chain recombines TRBV4-3 with TRBJ1-6; maybe TRBD1 (6 bases). CDR3 protein: CASSQAGGPYNSPLHF. The CDR3 region has the DNA TGCGCCAGTAGCCAAGCGGGGGGCCCCTATAATTCACCCCTCCACTTT.